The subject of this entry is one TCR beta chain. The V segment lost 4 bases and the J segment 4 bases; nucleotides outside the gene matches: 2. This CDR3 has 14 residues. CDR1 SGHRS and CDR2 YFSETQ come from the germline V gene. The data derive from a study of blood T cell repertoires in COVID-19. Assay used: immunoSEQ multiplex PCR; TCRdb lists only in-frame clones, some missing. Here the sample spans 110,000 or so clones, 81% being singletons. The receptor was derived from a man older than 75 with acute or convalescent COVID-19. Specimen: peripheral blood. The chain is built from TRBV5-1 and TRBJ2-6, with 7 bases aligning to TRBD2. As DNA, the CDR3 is TGCGCCAGCAGCACTAGCGCCGGGGCCAACGTCCTGACTTTC. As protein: CASSTSAGANVLTF.